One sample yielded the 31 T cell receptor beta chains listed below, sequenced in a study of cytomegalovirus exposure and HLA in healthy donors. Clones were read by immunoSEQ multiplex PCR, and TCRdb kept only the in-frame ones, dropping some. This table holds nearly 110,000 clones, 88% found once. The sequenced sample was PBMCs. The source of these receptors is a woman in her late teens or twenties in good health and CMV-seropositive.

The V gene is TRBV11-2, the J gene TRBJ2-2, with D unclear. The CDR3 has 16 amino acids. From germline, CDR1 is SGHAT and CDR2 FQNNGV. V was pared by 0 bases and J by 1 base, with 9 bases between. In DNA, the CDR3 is TGTGCCAGCAGCTTAGACCGGGTTAAGAACACCGGGGAGCTGTTTTTT. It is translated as CASSLDRVKNTGELFF.

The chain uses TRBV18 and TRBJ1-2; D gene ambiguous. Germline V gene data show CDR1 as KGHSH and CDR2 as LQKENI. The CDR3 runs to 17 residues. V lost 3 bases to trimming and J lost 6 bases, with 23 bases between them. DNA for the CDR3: TGTGCCAGCTCACCCAGGATAAGCCTCGCGGAGCGGGATGGCTACACCTTC. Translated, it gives CASSPRISLAERDGYTF.

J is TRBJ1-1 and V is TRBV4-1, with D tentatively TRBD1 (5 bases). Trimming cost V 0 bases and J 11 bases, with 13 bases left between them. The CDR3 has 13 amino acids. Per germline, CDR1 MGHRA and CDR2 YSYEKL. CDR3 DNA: TGCGCCAGCAGCCAAGAGCCGGGGGAGCAGGCTTTCTTT. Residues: CASSQEPGEQAFF.

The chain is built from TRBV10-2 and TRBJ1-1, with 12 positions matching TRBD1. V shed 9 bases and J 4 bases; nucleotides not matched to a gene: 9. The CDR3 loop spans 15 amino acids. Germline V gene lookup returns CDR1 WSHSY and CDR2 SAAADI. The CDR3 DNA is TGCGCCAGTGCCCGGGACAGGGGGCTGAGCACTGAAGCTTTCTTT. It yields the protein CASARDRGLSTEAFF.

CDR3 loop: CASSPGQGHEQYF. CDR3 DNA sequence: TGTGCCAGCAGTCCGGGACAGGGCCACGAGCAGTACTTC. V usage is TRBV14 and J usage is TRBJ2-7; 9 bases line up with TRBD1. Germline loops: CDR1 SGHDN, CDR2 FVKESK. V trimming: 6 bases; J trimming: 5 bases; junction bases outside the gene matches: 5. This CDR3 spans 13 amino acids.

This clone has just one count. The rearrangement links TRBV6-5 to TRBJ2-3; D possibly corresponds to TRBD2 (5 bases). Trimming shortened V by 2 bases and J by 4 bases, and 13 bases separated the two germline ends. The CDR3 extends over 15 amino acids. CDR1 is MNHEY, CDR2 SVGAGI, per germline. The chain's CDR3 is CASSYGGWTPDTQYF. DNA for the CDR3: TGTGCCAGCAGTTACGGCGGGTGGACCCCAGATACGCAGTATTTT.

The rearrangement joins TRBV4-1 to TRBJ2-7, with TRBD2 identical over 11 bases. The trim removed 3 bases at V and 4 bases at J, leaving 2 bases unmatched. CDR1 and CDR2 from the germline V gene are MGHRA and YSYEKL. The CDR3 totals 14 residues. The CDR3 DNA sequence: TGCGCCAGCAGCCACCTAGCGGGAGGATACGAGCAGTACTTC. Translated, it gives CASSHLAGGYEQYF.

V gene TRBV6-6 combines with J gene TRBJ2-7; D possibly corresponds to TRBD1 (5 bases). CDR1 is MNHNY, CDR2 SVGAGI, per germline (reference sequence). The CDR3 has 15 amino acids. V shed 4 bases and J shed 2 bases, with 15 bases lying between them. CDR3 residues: CASSSPTGLPYEQYV. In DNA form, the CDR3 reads TGTGCCAGCAGTTCCCCCACAGGTCTACCCTACGAGCAGTACGTC.

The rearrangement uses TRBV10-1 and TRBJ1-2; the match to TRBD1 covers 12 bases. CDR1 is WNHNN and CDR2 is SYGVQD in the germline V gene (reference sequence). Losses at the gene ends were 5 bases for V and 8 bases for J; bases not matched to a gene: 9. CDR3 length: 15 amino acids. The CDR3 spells CASSFRDRGQEGYTF. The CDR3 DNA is TGCGCCAGCAGTTTTAGGGACAGGGGGCAAGAGGGCTACACCTTC.

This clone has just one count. The CDR3 bases are TGCAGCGCCCGATCTACGGAGGTGCGGGCCGACTATGGCTACACCTTC. Encoded protein: CSARSTEVRADYGYTF. This chain joins TRBV29-1 and TRBJ1-2; D is uncertain. Germline lookup yields CDR1 SQVTM and CDR2 ANQGSEA. Deletions cut 7 bases from V and 3 bases from J, with 24 bases between. CDR3 length: 16 amino acids.

CDR3 protein: CASGLGASGTEAFF. CDR3 DNA: TGTGCCAGCGGTCTTGGGGCCTCGGGCACTGAAGCTTTCTTT. The chain employs TRBV27 and TRBJ1-1, with D possibly TRBD1 on 5 matching bases. V gave up 8 bases and J gave up 4 bases, with 17 bases separating them. The CDR3 extends over 14 amino acids. Germline V CDR1 and CDR2: MNHEY, SMNVEV (reference sequence).

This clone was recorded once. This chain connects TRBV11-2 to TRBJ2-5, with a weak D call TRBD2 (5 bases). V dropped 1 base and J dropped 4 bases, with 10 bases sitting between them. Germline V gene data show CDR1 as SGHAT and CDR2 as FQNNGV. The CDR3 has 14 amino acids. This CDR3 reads CASSLGGRGETQYF. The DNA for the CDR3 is TGTGCCAGCAGCTTAGGAGGACGGGGAGAGACCCAGTACTTC.

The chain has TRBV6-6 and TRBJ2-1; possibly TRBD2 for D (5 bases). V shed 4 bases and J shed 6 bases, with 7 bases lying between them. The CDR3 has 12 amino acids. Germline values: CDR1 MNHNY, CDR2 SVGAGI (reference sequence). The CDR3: CASSSSSNEQFF. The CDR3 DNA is TGTGCCAGCAGTTCTAGCTCCAATGAGCAGTTCTTC.

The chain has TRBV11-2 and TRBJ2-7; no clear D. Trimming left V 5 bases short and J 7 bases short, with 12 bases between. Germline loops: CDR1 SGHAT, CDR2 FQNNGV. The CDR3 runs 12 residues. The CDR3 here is CASSGLGWEQYV. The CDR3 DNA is TGTGCCAGCAGCGGCCTAGGGTGGGAGCAGTACGTC.

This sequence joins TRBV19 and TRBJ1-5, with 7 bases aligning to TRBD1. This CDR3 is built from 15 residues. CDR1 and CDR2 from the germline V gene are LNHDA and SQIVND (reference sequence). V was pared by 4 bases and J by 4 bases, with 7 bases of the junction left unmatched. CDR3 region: CASSTQQGSNQPQHF. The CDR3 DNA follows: TGTGCCAGTAGTACCCAACAGGGGTCAAATCAGCCCCAGCATTTT.

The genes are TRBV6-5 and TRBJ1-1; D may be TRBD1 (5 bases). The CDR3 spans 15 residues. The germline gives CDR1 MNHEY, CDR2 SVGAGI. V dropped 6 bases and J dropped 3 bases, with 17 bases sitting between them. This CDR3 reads CASSQDSGMDTEAFF. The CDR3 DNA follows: TGTGCCAGCAGCCAGGATTCAGGGATGGACACTGAAGCTTTCTTT.

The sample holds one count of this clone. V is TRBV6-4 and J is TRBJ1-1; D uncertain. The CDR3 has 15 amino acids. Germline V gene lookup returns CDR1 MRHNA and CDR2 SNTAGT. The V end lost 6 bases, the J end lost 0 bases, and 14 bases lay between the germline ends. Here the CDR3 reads CASSQDAGMNTEAFF. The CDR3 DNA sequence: TGTGCCAGCAGCCAGGACGCGGGGATGAACACTGAAGCTTTCTTT.

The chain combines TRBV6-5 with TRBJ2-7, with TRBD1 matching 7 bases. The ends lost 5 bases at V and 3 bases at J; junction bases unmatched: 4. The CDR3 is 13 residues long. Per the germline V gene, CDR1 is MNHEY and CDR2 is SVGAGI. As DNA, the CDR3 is TGTGCCAGCAGTCGGGACAGAAACTACGAGCAGTACGTC. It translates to CASSRDRNYEQYV.

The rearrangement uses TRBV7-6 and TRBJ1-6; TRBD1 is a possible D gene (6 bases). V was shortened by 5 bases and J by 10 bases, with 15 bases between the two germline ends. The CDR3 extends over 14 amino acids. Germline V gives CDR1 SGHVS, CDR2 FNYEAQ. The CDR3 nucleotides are TGTGCCAGCAGCCTAGACAGGAACGGGTCACCCCTCCACTTT. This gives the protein CASSLDRNGSPLHF.

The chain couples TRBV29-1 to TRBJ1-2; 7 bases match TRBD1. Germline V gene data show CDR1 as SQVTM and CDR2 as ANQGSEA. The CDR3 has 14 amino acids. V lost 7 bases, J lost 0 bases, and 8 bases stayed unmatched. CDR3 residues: CSGQGQLTNYGYTF. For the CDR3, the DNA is TGCAGCGGGCAGGGACAGTTAACTAACTATGGCTACACCTTC.

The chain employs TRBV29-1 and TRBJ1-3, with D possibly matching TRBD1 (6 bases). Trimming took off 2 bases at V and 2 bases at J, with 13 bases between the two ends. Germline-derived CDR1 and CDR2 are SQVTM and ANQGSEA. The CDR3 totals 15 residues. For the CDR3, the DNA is TGCAGCGTTGAAACCCAGGGGAGCACTGGAAACACCATATATTTT. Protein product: CSVETQGSTGNTIYF.

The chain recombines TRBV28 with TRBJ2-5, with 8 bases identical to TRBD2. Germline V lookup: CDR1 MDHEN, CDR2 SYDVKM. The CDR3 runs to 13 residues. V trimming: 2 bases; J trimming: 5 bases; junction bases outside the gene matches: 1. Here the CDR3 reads CASSLTGGETQYF. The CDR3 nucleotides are TGTGCCAGCAGTTTAACGGGGGGGGAGACCCAGTACTTC.

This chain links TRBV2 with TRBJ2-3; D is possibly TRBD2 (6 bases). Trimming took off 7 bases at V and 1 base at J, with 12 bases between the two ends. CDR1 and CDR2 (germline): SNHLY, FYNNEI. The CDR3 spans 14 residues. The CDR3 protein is CASNSGEGTDTQYF. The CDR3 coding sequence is TGTGCCAGCAATAGCGGAGAGGGCACAGATACGCAGTATTTT.

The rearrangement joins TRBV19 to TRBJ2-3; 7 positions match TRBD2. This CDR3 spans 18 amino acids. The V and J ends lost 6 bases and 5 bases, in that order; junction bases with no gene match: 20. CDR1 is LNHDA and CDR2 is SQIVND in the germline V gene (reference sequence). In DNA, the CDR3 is TGTGCCAGTAGCCGACAGCGGGGCGGACGGTCGGACGGAGATACGCAGTATTTT. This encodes CASSRQRGGRSDGDTQYF.

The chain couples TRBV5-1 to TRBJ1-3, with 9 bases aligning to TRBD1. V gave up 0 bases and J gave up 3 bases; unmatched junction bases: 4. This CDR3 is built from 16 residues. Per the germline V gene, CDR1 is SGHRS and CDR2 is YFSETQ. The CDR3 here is CASSLVGTGFGNTIYF. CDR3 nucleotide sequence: TGCGCCAGCAGCTTGGTTGGGACAGGGTTTGGAAACACCATATATTTT.

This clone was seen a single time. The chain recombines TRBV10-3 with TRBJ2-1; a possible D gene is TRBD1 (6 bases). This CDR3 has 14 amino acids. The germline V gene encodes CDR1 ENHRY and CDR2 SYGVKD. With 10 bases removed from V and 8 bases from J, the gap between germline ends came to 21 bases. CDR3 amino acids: CATSDFTGLDEQFF. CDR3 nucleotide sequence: TGTGCCACCTCTGACTTCACAGGGTTGGATGAGCAGTTCTTC.

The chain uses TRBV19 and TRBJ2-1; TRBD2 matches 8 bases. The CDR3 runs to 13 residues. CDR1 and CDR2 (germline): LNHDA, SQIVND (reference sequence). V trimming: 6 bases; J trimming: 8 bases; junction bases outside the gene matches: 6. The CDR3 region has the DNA TGTGCCAGTAGCGGGGGGGCTCTAGATGAGCAGTTCTTC. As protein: CASSGGALDEQFF.

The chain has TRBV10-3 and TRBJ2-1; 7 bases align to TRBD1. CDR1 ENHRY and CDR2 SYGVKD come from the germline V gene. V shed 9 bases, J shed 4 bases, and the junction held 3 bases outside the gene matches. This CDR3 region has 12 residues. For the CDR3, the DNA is TGTGCCATTCGGGACAGTTACAATGAGCAGTTCTTC. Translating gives CAIRDSYNEQFF.

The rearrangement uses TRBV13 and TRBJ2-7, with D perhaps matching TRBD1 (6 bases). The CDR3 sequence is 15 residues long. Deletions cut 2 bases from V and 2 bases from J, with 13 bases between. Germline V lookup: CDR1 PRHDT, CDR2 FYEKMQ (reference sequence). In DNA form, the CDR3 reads TGTGCCAGCAGCTTATCCCAGACAGGTACCTACGAGCAGTACTTC. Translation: CASSLSQTGTYEQYF.

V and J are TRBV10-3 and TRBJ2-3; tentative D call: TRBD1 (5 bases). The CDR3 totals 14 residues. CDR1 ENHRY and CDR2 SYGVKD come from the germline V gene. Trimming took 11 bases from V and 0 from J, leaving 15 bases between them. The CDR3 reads CAARPQASTDTQYF. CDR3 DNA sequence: TGTGCCGCCCGTCCACAGGCCAGCACAGATACGCAGTATTTT.

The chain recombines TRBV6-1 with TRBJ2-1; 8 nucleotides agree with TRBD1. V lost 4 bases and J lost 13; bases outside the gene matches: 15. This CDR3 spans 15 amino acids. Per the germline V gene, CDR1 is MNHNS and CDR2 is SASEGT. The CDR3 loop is CASSVRPGTGHGQFF. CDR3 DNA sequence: TGTGCCAGCAGTGTAAGACCCGGGACAGGCCACGGCCAGTTCTTC.